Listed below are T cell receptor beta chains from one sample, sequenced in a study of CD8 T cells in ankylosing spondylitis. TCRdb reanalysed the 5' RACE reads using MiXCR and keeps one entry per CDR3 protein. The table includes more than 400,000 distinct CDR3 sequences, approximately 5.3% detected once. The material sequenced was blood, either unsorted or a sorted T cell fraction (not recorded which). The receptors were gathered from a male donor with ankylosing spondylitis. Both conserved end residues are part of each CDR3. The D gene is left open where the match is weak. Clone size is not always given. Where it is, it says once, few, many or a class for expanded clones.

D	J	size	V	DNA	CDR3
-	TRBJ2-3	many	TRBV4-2	TGTGCCAGCAGCCAAGATCTCCCAGATACGCAGTATTTT	CASSQDLPDTQYF
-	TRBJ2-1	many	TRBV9	TGTGCCAGCAGCTCACCTTCACGTTCTTTAAGCTCCTACAATGAGCAGTTCTTC	CASSSPSRSLSSYNEQFF
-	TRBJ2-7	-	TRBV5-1	TGCGCCAGCAGATGGAAGCACTCCAGCTCCTACGAGCAGTACTTC	CASRWKHSSSYEQYF
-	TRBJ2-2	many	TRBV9	TGTGCCAGCAGCGTAGACAGGTCGGGCACCGGGGAGCTGTTTTTT	CASSVDRSGTGELFF
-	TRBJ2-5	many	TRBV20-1	TGCAGTGCTAGACCAGGAGTAGAGACCCAGTACTTC	CSARPGVETQYF
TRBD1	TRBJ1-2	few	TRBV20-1	TGCAGTGCTCGGGACAGGGTCATGCCCCACTATGGCTACACCTTC	CSARDRVMPHYGYTF
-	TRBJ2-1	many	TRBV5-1	TGCGCCAGCAGCTTGGCCAGAGGGATAGACAATGAGCAGTTCTTC	CASSLARGIDNEQFF
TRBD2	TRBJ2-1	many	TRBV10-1	TGCGCCAGCAGTGAAACTAGCGGGGTCTACAATGAGCAGTTCTTC	CASSETSGVYNEQFF
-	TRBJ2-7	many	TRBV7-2	TGTGCCAGCAGCTTAAGAACCGGGATCAGCTACGAGCAGTACTTC	CASSLRTGISYEQYF
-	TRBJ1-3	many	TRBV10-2	TGCGCCAGCAGTGAAGGGGTTCTCGGAAACACCATATATTTT	CASSEGVLGNTIYF
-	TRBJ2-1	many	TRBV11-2	TGTGCCAGCAGCCCACTCCTGGGGGGGCAGTTCTTC	CASSPLLGGQFF
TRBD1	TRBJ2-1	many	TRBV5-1	TGCGCCAGCAGATTCCGGGACAGGGAGTACCATGAGCAGTTCTTC	CASRFRDREYHEQFF
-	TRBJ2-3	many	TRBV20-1	TGCAGTGCTTTGACTAGAAACACAGATACGCAGTATTTT	CSALTRNTDTQYF
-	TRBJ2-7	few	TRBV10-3	TGTGCCATCAGTGAGAATCTAGCGCAGTACGAGCAGTACTTC	CAISENLAQYEQYF
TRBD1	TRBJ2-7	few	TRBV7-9	TGTGCCAGCAGCTTGACAGGGTCTCCCGGGGAGCAGTACTTC	CASSLTGSPGEQYF
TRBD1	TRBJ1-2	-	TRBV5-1	TGCGCCAGCAGCGCGGGCGGACAGGGGGTCTATGGCTACACCTTC	CASSAGGQGVYGYTF
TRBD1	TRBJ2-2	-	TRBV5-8	TGTGCCAGCAGCTTGGGGACAGGGCCCGGGGAGCTGTTTTTT	CASSLGTGPGELFF
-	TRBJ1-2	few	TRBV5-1	TGCGCCAGCAGCACCACCTGGGAATCGGATGGCTACACCTTC	CASSTTWESDGYTF
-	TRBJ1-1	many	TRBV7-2	TGTGCCAGCAGCTCGGGACCGATTAACACTGAAGCTTTCTTT	CASSSGPINTEAFF
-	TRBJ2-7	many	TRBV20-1	TGCAGTGCTAGGCTCCCCACCATGGGGACGGCAACCTACGAGCAGTACTTC	CSARLPTMGTATYEQYF
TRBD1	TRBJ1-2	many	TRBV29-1	TGCAGCGTTGAAGATCAGGGGGTTCCCTATGGCTACACCTTC	CSVEDQGVPYGYTF
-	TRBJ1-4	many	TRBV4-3	TGCGCCAGCAGCCCTCACACCCCAACTAATGAAAAACTGTTTTTT	CASSPHTPTNEKLFF
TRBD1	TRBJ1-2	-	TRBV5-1	TGCGCCAGCAGCTTGGATGGGACAGGGGACGGCTACACCTTC	CASSLDGTGDGYTF
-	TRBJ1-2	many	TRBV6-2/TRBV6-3	TGTGCCAGCAGGGAGGACGTTAACTATGGCTACACCTTC	CASREDVNYGYTF
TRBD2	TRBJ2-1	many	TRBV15	TGTGCCACCAGCAGAGATGGGGTGGGGCGGGAGTCTGATGAGCAGTTCTTC	CATSRDGVGRESDEQFF
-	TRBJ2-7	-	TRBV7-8	TGTGCCAGCAGCGAGCGGACAGAAACCTACGAGCAGTACTTC	CASSERTETYEQYF
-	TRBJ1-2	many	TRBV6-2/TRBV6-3	TGTGCCAGCAGTTCCCCGGACAGAGTTAACTATGGCTACACCTTC	CASSSPDRVNYGYTF
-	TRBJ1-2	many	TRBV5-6	TGTGCCAGCAGCCCTTACCCGGCCCATGGCTACACCTTC	CASSPYPAHGYTF
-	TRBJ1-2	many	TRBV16	TGTGCCAGCAGCCAGAGGACAAGTACTAACTATGGCTACACCTTC	CASSQRTSTNYGYTF
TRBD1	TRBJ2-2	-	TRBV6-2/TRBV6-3	TGTGCCAGCAGACAAGCGTGGGACAGGGGTTCTGGGGAGCTGTTTTTT	CASRQAWDRGSGELFF
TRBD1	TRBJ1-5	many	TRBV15	TGTGCCACCAGCAGAGCGGGACAGGTCAATCAGCCCCAGCATTTT	CATSRAGQVNQPQHF
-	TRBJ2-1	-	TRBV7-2	TGTGCCAGCAGCTTAGATCAGGGTTCCAATGAGCAGTTCTTC	CASSLDQGSNEQFF
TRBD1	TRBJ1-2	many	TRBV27	TGTGCCAGCAGAAGACAGGGGTGGGGCTATGGCTACACCTTC	CASRRQGWGYGYTF
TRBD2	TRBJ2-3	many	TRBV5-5	TGTGCCAGCAGCTTGAGACTAGCGGGGGCCTTTAGCACAGATACGCAGTATTTT	CASSLRLAGAFSTDTQYF
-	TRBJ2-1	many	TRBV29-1	TGCAGCGGGGGGTTTGACAATGAGCAGTTCTTC	CSGGFDNEQFF
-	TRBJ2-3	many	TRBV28	TGTGCCAGCGTTCCCACCCGGGCACCTAGCACAGATACGCAGTATTTT	CASVPTRAPSTDTQYF
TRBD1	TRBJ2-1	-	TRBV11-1	TGTGCCAGCAGCCCTGGTGCGGGACAGGGGGCTGTGGGAGCTTCCTACAATGAGCAGTTCTTC	CASSPGAGQGAVGASYNEQFF
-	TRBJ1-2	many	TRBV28	TGTGCCAGCAGCCCGTTGGTTGGTTGGGCGGGGACTCAAAACTATGGCTACACCTTC	CASSPLVGWAGTQNYGYTF
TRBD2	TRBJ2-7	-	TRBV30	TGTGCCTGGAGTTTAGCGGGGGGCTCCTACGAGCAGTACTTC	CAWSLAGGSYEQYF
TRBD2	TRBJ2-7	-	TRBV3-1	TGTGCCAGCAGCCAAGAGATAAGGGCTAGCGGGATCAACTACGAGCAGTACTTC	CASSQEIRASGINYEQYF
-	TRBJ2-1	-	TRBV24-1	TGTGCCACCAGTGATGTCCTTCGGGATTCACAAGGAGGTGAGCAGTTCTTC	CATSDVLRDSQGGEQFF
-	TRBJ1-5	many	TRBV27	TGTGCCAGCAGTTTAATCTCAGGAGTGGATCAGCCCCAGCATTTT	CASSLISGVDQPQHF
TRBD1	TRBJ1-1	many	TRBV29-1	TGCAGCGTCGAACAGGGGACCATCCCGAACACTGAAGCTTTCTTT	CSVEQGTIPNTEAFF
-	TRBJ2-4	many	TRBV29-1	TGCAGCGTTGGGACTCCTCTTCAAGGCATTCAGTACTTC	CSVGTPLQGIQYF
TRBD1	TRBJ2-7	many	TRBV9	TGTGCCAGCAGCGTAGCGACAGGGAACTACGAGCAGTACTTC	CASSVATGNYEQYF
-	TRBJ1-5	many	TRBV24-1	TGTGCCACCAGTGATTCTCAGGGTCAGAGCAATCAGCCCCAGCATTTT	CATSDSQGQSNQPQHF